Below, 17 T cell receptor beta chains from the same sample are listed, as sequenced in a study of T cells after yellow fever vaccination. TCRdb recomputed calls from the 5' RACE reads with MiXCR, one row per CDR3 protein. The sample includes 150,000 to 200,000 distinct CDR3 sequences, around 8.5% of them seen just once. Sample: CD8+ T cells sorted from PBMCs, taken 45 days after the yellow fever booster vaccination. The receptor source for this set is a young man who received the YFV17D yellow fever vaccine.

This clonotype has only a few counts. The chain uses TRBV7-9 and TRBJ2-2; tentative D call: TRBD2 (6 bases). CDR1 and CDR2 (germline): SEHNR, FQNEAQ (reference sequence). V was clipped by 5 bases and J by 6 bases, with 10 bases between them. CDR3 length: 13 residues. For the CDR3, the DNA is TGTGCCAGCAGCCGGGGGTGGCCCGGGGAGCTGTTTTTT. Translated, it gives CASSRGWPGELFF.

The chain recombines TRBV6-5 with TRBJ2-1, with D perhaps TRBD2 (7 bases). Trimming took 6 bases from V and 7 from J, leaving 16 bases between them. CDR1 and CDR2 (germline): MNHEY, SVGAGI. The CDR3 has 14 amino acids. CDR3 DNA sequence: TGTGCCAGCAGCCGGGGGGCCCAGGGGAATGAGCAGTTCTTC. Encoded protein: CASSRGAQGNEQFF.

The sample holds a few counts of this clonotype. The rearrangement uses TRBV12-3 or TRBV12-4 and TRBJ2-1, with D uncertain. Trimming shortened V by 3 bases and J by 0 bases, and 6 bases separated the two germline ends. The CDR3 spans 14 residues. The CDR3 loop reads CASSFKSSYNEQFF. CDR3 nucleotide sequence: TGTGCCAGCAGTTTTAAAAGCTCCTACAATGAGCAGTTCTTC.

This chain joins TRBV6-5 and TRBJ2-4; maybe TRBD2 (6 bases). The V end was cut by 0 bases, the J end by 2 bases, with 14 bases between. The CDR3 runs to 17 residues. CDR1 is MNHEY and CDR2 is SVGAGI in the germline V gene. CDR3 bases: TGTGCCAGCAGTTACTCGACAGCTGGGGGGACCAAAAACATTCAGTACTTC. This encodes CASSYSTAGGTKNIQYF.

This chain uses TRBV3-1 with TRBJ2-1; tentative D call: TRBD2 (7 bases). Germline-derived CDR1 and CDR2 are LGHDT and YNNKEL (reference sequence). This CDR3 has 18 amino acids. The V end was cut by 0 bases, the J end by 10 bases, with 25 bases between. The CDR3 DNA reads TGTGCCAGCAGCCAAGATTCTCTAGCGGACCCCCCGGGGGCCGAGCAGTTCTTC. This translates into CASSQDSLADPPGAEQFF.

This clonotype has ten or more counts. The J gene is TRBJ2-1, the V gene TRBV6-1; D is tentatively TRBD1 or TRBD2 (5 bases each). CDR3 length: 13 residues. Trimming took 3 bases from V and 5 from J, leaving 8 bases between them. Germline V gives CDR1 MNHNS, CDR2 SASEGT. The DNA for the CDR3 is TGTGCCAGCAGTGAGGGGACCAACAATGAGCAGTTCTTC. This gives the protein CASSEGTNNEQFF.

This clonotype was detected many times. The genes are TRBV6-5 and TRBJ1-2; the match to TRBD1 covers 8 bases. The V gene's germline CDR1 is MNHEY and CDR2 SVGAGI. The CDR3 has 14 residues. The V gene end was trimmed by 5 bases and the J gene end by 8 bases; junction bases not matched to a gene: 10. CDR3 sequence reads: CASSPGQGGKGYTF. The CDR3 DNA is TGTGCCAGCAGTCCCGGACAGGGCGGAAAAGGCTACACCTTC.

The chain is built from TRBV5-1 and TRBJ2-7; 10 bases agree with TRBD1. The CDR3 is made up of 14 amino acids. Germline V gene data show CDR1 as SGHRS and CDR2 as YFSETQ. V shed 4 bases and J 4 bases; nucleotides not matched to a gene: 5. CDR3 sequence: CASSHGTGEYEQYF. CDR3 DNA sequence: TGCGCCAGCAGCCATGGGACAGGGGAGTACGAGCAGTACTTC.

The chain carries TRBV7-2 and TRBJ2-3, with 7 positions matching TRBD2. Germline CDR1 SGHTA, CDR2 FQGNSA. After removal of 6 bases from V and 2 bases from J, the junction contained 14 bases not matched to a gene. The CDR3 spans 17 residues. CDR3 in amino acids: CASSLRGLTPLTDTQYF. CDR3 bases: TGTGCCAGCAGTCTAAGGGGACTAACCCCTCTCACAGATACGCAGTATTTT.

This clonotype was picked up many times. The chain uses TRBV5-1 and TRBJ2-1; tentatively, D is TRBD2 (6 bases). V was cut by 4 bases and J by 7 bases, with 15 bases left in between. This CDR3 has 14 amino acids. Germline V CDR1 and CDR2: SGHRS, YFSETQ. The CDR3 nucleotides read TGCGCCAGCAGCCCCGGTGATCGGGAGAATGAGCAGTTCTTC. Translating gives CASSPGDRENEQFF. The full variable domain, its missing parts supplied by reference TRBV5-1 and TRBJ2-1, is KAGVTQTPRYLIKTRGQQVTLSCSPISGHRSVSWYQQTPGQGLQFLFEYFSETQRNKGNFPGRFSGRQFSNSRSEMNVSTLELGDSALYLCASSPGDRENEQFFGPGTRLTVL.

The CDR3 region is CASSLDRLAGDSTDTQYF. CDR3 coding DNA: TGTGCCAGCAGCTTAGATCGGCTAGCGGGGGATAGCACAGATACGCAGTATTTT. V is TRBV11-2 and J is TRBJ2-3, with 10 bases fitting TRBD2. The germline CDR1 and CDR2 sequences are SGHAT and FQNNGV. The CDR3 is 18 amino acids. Losses at the gene ends were 0 bases for V and 0 bases for J; bases not matched to a gene: 6.

V gene TRBV6-2 or TRBV6-3 combines with J gene TRBJ2-7; D unresolved. V was cut by 3 bases and J by 0 bases, with 6 bases left in between. The V gene's germline CDR1 is MNHEY and CDR2 SVGEGT. This CDR3 is 13 amino acids long. This CDR3 is CASSYGNSYEQYV. The CDR3 DNA reads TGTGCCAGCAGTTATGGTAACTCCTACGAGCAGTACGTC.

The chain links TRBV7-8 to TRBJ2-7; 7 nucleotides align to TRBD2. V lost 4 bases, J lost 2 bases, and 11 bases stayed unmatched. CDR3 size: 16 residues. Germline V gene data show CDR1 as SGHVS and CDR2 as FQNEAQ. The CDR3 protein is CASSSDRGGATYEQYV. In DNA form, the CDR3 reads TGTGCCAGCAGCTCCGACCGGGGAGGGGCAACCTACGAGCAGTACGTC.

The table lists this clonotype with a few counts. The chain combines TRBV7-8 with TRBJ2-1; D might be TRBD1 or TRBD2, each matching 6 bases. Between the trimmed V and J ends, which lost 3 bases and 6 bases, there was a span of 15 bases. There are 15 residues in the CDR3. CDR1 and CDR2 (germline): SGHVS, FQNEAQ. DNA of the CDR3: TGTGCCAGCAGCTTGGGAGGTATCAGGGGCAATGAGCAGTTCTTC. This encodes CASSLGGIRGNEQFF. Variable domain in full (rest from reference TRBV7-8 and TRBJ2-1): GAGVSQSPRYKVAKRGQDVALRCDPISGHVSLFWYQQALGQGPEFLTYFQNEAQLDKSGLPSDRFFAERPEGSVSTLKIQRTQQEDSAVYLCASSLGGIRGNEQFFGPGTRLTVL.

Here the CDR3 reads CASSNTNNEQFF. DNA for the CDR3: TGTGCCAGCAGCAATACCAACAATGAGCAGTTCTTC. This rearrangement joins TRBV7-2 to TRBJ2-1; D uncertain. The V end lost 5 bases, the J end lost 5 bases, and 7 bases lay between the germline ends. Germline values: CDR1 SGHTA, CDR2 FQGNSA. The CDR3 spans 12 residues.

The gene calls are TRBV7-2 and TRBJ2-1; 9 bases match TRBD2. The CDR3 runs to 15 residues. Germline V CDR1 and CDR2: SGHTA, FQGNSA. V trimming: 3 bases; J trimming: 6 bases; junction bases outside the gene matches: 6. The CDR3: CASSFGRGGLNEQFF. The CDR3 DNA is TGTGCCAGCAGCTTTGGGCGGGGGGGCCTCAATGAGCAGTTCTTC.

This clonotype was seen ten or more times. The V and J genes are TRBV6-2 or TRBV6-3 and TRBJ2-3; D ambiguous. The CDR3 sequence is 13 residues long. The germline CDR1 and CDR2 sequences are MNHEY and SVGEGT. V gave up 6 bases and J gave up 2 bases, with 9 bases separating them. The CDR3 spells CASRLELTDTQYF. The CDR3 DNA follows: TGTGCCAGCAGACTCGAACTCACAGATACGCAGTATTTT.